The TCR beta chain under discussion was sequenced for a study of neurological immune-mediated disorders. As for time point: longitudinal time-point 2. TCRdb reprocessed the 5' RACE reads via MiXCR and lists one record per CDR3 protein. Of 100,000 or so distinct CDR3 sequences listed, under 15% are singletons. This sequence was found in a female donor with HTLV-1-associated myelopathy (HAM/TSP). Sequencing was done on a sample of PBMCs.

The CDR3 loop is CASSHPGPYEQYF. The CDR3 nucleotides are TGCGCCAGCAGCCACCCAGGGCCCTACGAGCAGTACTTC. The genes are TRBV4-1 and TRBJ2-7; D may be TRBD1 (5 bases). Germline V lookup: CDR1 MGHRA, CDR2 YSYEKL. The ends were cut back, 3 bases at V and 2 bases at J, with 8 bases in the middle. This CDR3 is 13 amino acids long.